Following are 22 T cell receptor beta chains from one sample sequenced in a study of T cell responses to AZD1222 COVID-19 vaccine. Measured with immunoSEQ multiplex PCR; TCRdb has only the in-frame clones, and not every one. This sample carries about 100,000 clones, about 95% of them seen once, and the ten largest clones take about 2.2%. Material: peripheral blood, obtained on day 0 of AZD1222 vaccination. These receptor sequences come from an adult in good health.

V is TRBV6-5 and J is TRBJ1-4, with D unclear. Trimming shortened V by 5 bases and J by 0 bases, and 7 bases separated the two germline ends. The CDR3 length is 14 residues. CDR1 is MNHEY and CDR2 is SVGAGI in the germline V gene. The CDR3 sequence is CASSLLATNEKLFF. CDR3 coding DNA: TGTGCCAGCAGTCTACTTGCAACTAATGAAAAACTGTTTTTT.

This chain joins TRBV6-5 and TRBJ2-1; 7 bases align to TRBD1. V dropped 4 bases and J dropped 3; count of bases not matched to a gene: 9. CDR1 is MNHEY and CDR2 is SVGAGI in the germline V gene. CDR3 length: 16 amino acids. The CDR3 loop reads CASSSFSTGYYNEQFF. CDR3 bases: TGTGCCAGCAGTTCCTTTTCGACAGGGTACTACAATGAGCAGTTCTTC.

The rearrangement links TRBV30 to TRBJ2-7; 12 bases are shared with TRBD1. J was trimmed by 9 bases and V by 8 bases; bases with no gene match: 17. Germline V lookup: CDR1 GTSNPN, CDR2 SVGIG (reference sequence). This CDR3 is built from 15 residues. CDR3 protein: CARGRDRGHRGGQYF. CDR3 in DNA: TGTGCCCGCGGGAGGGACAGGGGGCATAGAGGAGGGCAGTACTTC.

V gene TRBV10-2 combines with J gene TRBJ1-2, with TRBD1 as a possible D gene (5 bases). V lost 3 bases and J 4 bases, leaving 9 bases between the germline ends. There are 13 residues in the CDR3. Germline assignment: CDR1 WSHSY and CDR2 SAAADI. Written as DNA, the CDR3 is TGCGCCAGCAGTGACGGGGACCCCTATGGCTACACCTTC. Protein: CASSDGDPYGYTF.

The chain employs TRBV6-4 and TRBJ1-2, with D possibly TRBD1 on 6 matching bases. V was cut by 1 base and J by 8 bases, with 11 bases left in between. Germline V gene data show CDR1 as MRHNA and CDR2 as SNTAGT. The CDR3 is 13 residues long. The CDR3 coding sequence is TGTGCCAGCAGTGACTTGTCGGGGGCCGGCTACACCTTC. The encoded protein is CASSDLSGAGYTF.

This chain uses TRBV2 with TRBJ2-1; 9 bases agree with TRBD2. CDR3 length: 15 amino acids. V shed 6 bases and J 3 bases; nucleotides not matched to a gene: 6. Looked up from germline, CDR1 is SNHLY and CDR2 is FYNNEI. The CDR3: CASSRLAEYYNEQFF. CDR3 DNA: TGTGCCAGCAGCCGACTAGCGGAGTACTACAATGAGCAGTTCTTC.

The V and J genes are TRBV5-4 and TRBJ2-4; 8 bases map to TRBD2. Looked up from germline, CDR1 is SGHNT and CDR2 is YYREEE (reference sequence). The length of the CDR3 is 14 residues. The ends lost 5 bases at V and 9 bases at J; junction bases unmatched: 10. CDR3 bases: TGTGCCAGCAGTGATCCGGGGGGGGTTAGCATTCAGTACTTC. This codes for CASSDPGGVSIQYF.

The chain is built from TRBV7-9 and TRBJ1-6; D unresolved. Looked up from germline, CDR1 is SEHNR and CDR2 is FQNEAQ (reference sequence). The CDR3 extends over 16 amino acids. The V gene lost 1 base and the J gene lost 4 bases, with 11 bases spanning the gap. The CDR3: CASSLEMTGYNSPLHF. For the CDR3, the DNA is TGTGCCAGCAGCTTAGAGATGACGGGTTATAATTCACCCCTCCACTTT.

V and J are TRBV28 and TRBJ2-3; TRBD2 aligns across 7 bases. There are 13 residues in the CDR3. CDR1 is MDHEN, CDR2 SYDVKM, per germline. Trimming took 11 bases from V and 5 from J; bases not matched to a gene: 10. The CDR3 bases are TGTGCCGGGCGGCGGGAGAATGAAGATACGCAGTATTTT. This codes for CAGRRENEDTQYF.

CDR3: CASSDGRPYNEQFF. CDR3 DNA sequence: TGTGCCAGCAGCGACGGTAGGCCCTACAATGAGCAGTTCTTC. The rearrangement links TRBV28 to TRBJ2-1, with D unresolved. The CDR3 contains 14 residues. The ends were cut back, 6 bases at V and 2 bases at J, with 11 bases in the middle. Germline V gene sequence: CDR1 MDHEN, CDR2 SYDVKM.

The chain carries TRBV21-1 and TRBJ1-2; TRBD1, the table's D call, lacks a check against the DNA. TRBV21-1 is annotated as a pseudogene. The CDR3 length is 15 residues. The CDR3 reads CASSPLRDRGGGYTF. The CDR3 nucleotides read TGTGCCAGCAGCCCCCTTCGGGACAGGGGAGGCGGCTACACCTTC.

This rearrangement joins TRBV5-1 to TRBJ1-2; D unclear. V lost 0 bases, J lost 2 bases, and 8 bases lay in between. This CDR3 contains 14 residues. CDR1 is SGHRS and CDR2 is YFSETQ in the germline V gene. The CDR3 is CASSLEGSNYGYTF. Written as DNA, the CDR3 is TGCGCCAGCAGCTTGGAGGGTTCGAACTATGGCTACACCTTC.

This sequence joins TRBV7-9 and TRBJ1-4; TRBD1 aligns across 9 bases. The CDR3 has 17 amino acids. In germline, CDR1 is SEHNR, CDR2 FQNEAQ (reference sequence). V shed 2 bases, J shed 14 bases, and the junction held 18 bases outside the gene matches. CDR3 DNA sequence: TGTGCCAGCAGCTTAAATCCGCGGGACAGGGATAACTTACGGCTGTTTTTT. As protein: CASSLNPRDRDNLRLFF. Combining the CDR3 with reference TRBV7-9 and TRBJ1-4 gives the whole variable domain DTGVSQNPRHKITKRGQNVTFRCDPISEHNRLYWYRQTLGQGPEFLTYFQNEAQLEKSRLLSDRFSAERPKGSFSTLEIQRTEQGDSAMYLCASSLNPRDRDNLRLFFGSGTQLSVL.

The rearrangement joins TRBV3-1 (or the pseudogene TRBV3-2) to TRBJ1-2; D uncertain. CDR1 and CDR2 from the germline V gene are LGHDT and YNNKEL (reference sequence). There are 13 residues in the CDR3. V dropped 4 bases and J dropped 7 bases, with 13 bases sitting between them. CDR3 amino acids: CASSPISHGGYTF. The CDR3 DNA is TGTGCCAGCAGCCCGATATCTCATGGTGGCTACACCTTC.

V usage is TRBV28 and J usage is TRBJ2-1; 11 bases agree with TRBD1. The germline V gene has CDR1 MDHEN and CDR2 SYDVKM. The CDR3 runs to 14 residues. The trim removed 4 bases at V and 8 bases at J, leaving 4 bases unmatched. In nucleotides, the CDR3 is TGTGCCAGCAGTTCCCAGGACAGGGGGCATGAGCAGTTCTTC. As protein: CASSSQDRGHEQFF.

This chain's CDR3 is CASRITPYSNQPQHF. The CDR3 nucleotides are TGTGCCAGCAGGATAACACCCTATAGCAATCAGCCCCAGCATTTT. This chain uses TRBV27 with TRBJ1-5; D gene unclear. The CDR3 consists of 15 residues. V lost 6 bases and J lost 0, with 12 bases in between. CDR1 is MNHEY, CDR2 SMNVEV, per germline (reference sequence).

The chain couples TRBV7-8 to TRBJ1-4; D gene uncertain. V lost 0 bases to trimming and J lost 4 bases, with 3 bases between them. The CDR3 is 13 amino acids. Germline V gene sequence: CDR1 SGHVS, CDR2 FQNEAQ. Here the CDR3 reads CASSLAYNEKLFF. DNA for the CDR3: TGTGCCAGCAGCTTAGCTTATAATGAAAAACTGTTTTTT.

This chain joins TRBV7-2 and TRBJ1-5, with D possibly being TRBD1 (5 bases). The V and J ends lost 5 bases and 5 bases respectively, with 13 bases between them. This CDR3 region has 14 residues. The V gene's germline CDR1 is SGHTA and CDR2 FQGNSA. In nucleotides, the CDR3 is TGTGCCAGCAGCATCCGGGGGGTGGATCAGCCCCAGCATTTT. Its translation: CASSIRGVDQPQHF.

The V and J genes are TRBV7-2 and TRBJ1-2; tentative D call: TRBD1 (5 bases). The germline V and J ends were trimmed by 3 bases and 8 bases, with 13 bases remaining between them. Germline V gene lookup returns CDR1 SGHTA and CDR2 FQGNSA. This CDR3 has 13 residues. Here the CDR3 DNA reads TGTGCCAGCAGCTTGACTCAGGGTTACGGCTACACCTTC. This encodes CASSLTQGYGYTF.

This chain links TRBV19 with TRBJ1-5; no definite D call. With 2 bases removed from V and 3 bases from J, the gap between germline ends came to 11 bases. The CDR3 runs 15 residues. CDR1 LNHDA and CDR2 SQIVND come from the germline V gene (reference sequence). In DNA, the CDR3 is TGTGCCAGTAGTATATGGTCCGTAAACAATCAGCCCCAGCATTTT. Translating gives CASSIWSVNNQPQHF.

The rearrangement joins TRBV27 to TRBJ1-6; 11 positions agree with TRBD1. V gave up 7 bases and J gave up 7 bases; unmatched junction bases: 9. The CDR3 contains 16 residues. Germline CDR1 reads MNHEY; CDR2 reads SMNVEV (reference sequence). The CDR3 DNA reads as TGTGCCAGCACCTCCCCCGGGACAGGGGGGAATTCACCCCTCCACTTT. Its protein product is CASTSPGTGGNSPLHF.

The V gene is TRBV5-5, the J gene TRBJ1-2; no clear D. The CDR3 consists of 14 residues. Trimming took off 1 base at V and 1 base at J, with 8 bases between the two ends. Germline V lookup: CDR1 SGHKS, CDR2 YYEKEE (reference sequence). CDR3 nucleotide sequence: TGTGCCAGCAGCTTGAACCGGGATAACTATGGCTACACCTTC. Translated, it gives CASSLNRDNYGYTF.